These 10 T cell receptor beta chains share one sample of origin, sequenced in a study of blood T cell repertoires in COVID-19. Profiling relied on immunoSEQ multiplex PCR, and the TCRdb table lists in-frame clones only, not all of them. The table includes 360,000 or so clones, roughly 87% detected once. The sequenced sample was PBMCs or T cells enriched from blood (not recorded which). The receptors derive from a woman aged 30 to 39 who had recovered from COVID-19.

The rearrangement joins TRBV5-1 to TRBJ1-2; D may be TRBD1 (6 bases). Germline assignment: CDR1 SGHRS and CDR2 YFSETQ. The V end lost 0 bases, the J end lost 4 bases, and 10 bases lay between the germline ends. The CDR3 consists of 14 residues. CDR3 DNA sequence: TGCGCCAGCAGCTTGGTCGAAGGGGGCTATGGCTACACCTTC. Its translation is CASSLVEGGYGYTF.

The chain joins TRBV19 to TRBJ1-2, with 10 bases that match TRBD1. Per the germline V gene, CDR1 is LNHDA and CDR2 is SQIVND (reference sequence). The V gene end was trimmed by 3 bases and the J gene end by 4 bases; junction bases not matched to a gene: 8. The CDR3 extends over 16 amino acids. CDR3 protein: CASSIPGTGDFYGYTF. The CDR3 DNA is TGTGCCAGTAGTATCCCCGGGACAGGGGATTTCTATGGCTACACCTTC. Filled out from reference TRBV19 and TRBJ1-2, the complete variable domain reads DGGITQSPKYLFRKEGQNVTLSCEQNLNHDAMYWYRQDPGQGLRLIYYSQIVNDFQKGDIAEGYSVSREKKESFPLTVTSAQKNPTAFYLCASSIPGTGDFYGYTFGSGTRLTVV.

The chain couples TRBV7-9 to TRBJ1-1; D is unclear. Germline assignment: CDR1 SEHNR and CDR2 FQNEAQ (reference sequence). V was clipped by 4 bases and J by 5 bases, with 11 bases between them. The CDR3 totals 13 residues. The chain's CDR3 is CASSWIGSTEAFF. The CDR3 DNA reads as TGTGCCAGCAGCTGGATCGGGAGTACTGAAGCTTTCTTT.

This clone was seen a few times. The chain is built from TRBV27 and TRBJ2-5, with 7 bases lining up with TRBD1. The CDR3 is made up of 11 amino acids. With V trimmed by 6 bases and J by 5 bases, 0 bases remained unmatched. The germline CDR1 and CDR2 sequences are MNHEY and SMNVEV (reference sequence). As DNA, the CDR3 is TGTGCCAGCAGCAGGGGGGAGACCCAGTACTTC. It yields the protein CASSRGETQYF.

The CDR3 loop is CASRITGGSYEQYF. In nucleotides, the CDR3 is TGTGCCAGCAGAATTACGGGGGGATCCTACGAGCAGTACTTC. This sequence joins TRBV7-9 and TRBJ2-7; 7 nucleotides agree with TRBD2. This CDR3 has 14 residues. Germline V CDR1 and CDR2: SEHNR, FQNEAQ (reference sequence). The trim removed 6 bases at V and 1 base at J, leaving 6 bases unmatched.

The rearrangement links TRBV19 to TRBJ1-6; 9 nucleotides line up with TRBD1. This CDR3 has 19 amino acids. Germline V gene data show CDR1 as LNHDA and CDR2 as SQIVND (reference sequence). The ends lost 6 bases at V and 8 bases at J; junction bases unmatched: 20. CDR3 amino acids: CASSFTGGQGRILDSPLHF. The CDR3 nucleotides are TGTGCCAGTAGCTTTACTGGGGGACAGGGAAGGATCTTAGATTCACCCCTCCACTTT.

This clone came up once. The chain employs TRBV27 and TRBJ1-2, with D perhaps TRBD1 (6 bases). CDR1 and CDR2 (germline): MNHEY, SMNVEV (reference sequence). There are 15 residues in the CDR3. Trimming removed 4 bases at V and 4 bases at J, with 16 bases between. The CDR3, as DNA: TGTGCCAGCAGTTCTCTAGTAGGGGGAAGCTATGGCTACACCTTC. Amino acid sequence: CASSSLVGGSYGYTF.

With respect to this clone: The same CDR3 also results from other DNA sequences found in this sample. V usage is TRBV18 and J usage is TRBJ1-5, with no clear D. V lost 2 bases, J lost 5 bases, and 7 bases lay in between. This CDR3 region has 13 residues. Germline assignment: CDR1 KGHSH and CDR2 LQKENI. The CDR3 protein is CASSPGRDQPQHF. The CDR3 DNA reads TGTGCCAGCTCACCAGGGCGGGATCAGCCCCAGCATTTT. The whole variable domain, filled in from reference TRBV18 and TRBJ1-5, reads NAGVMQNPRHLVRRRGQEARLRCSPMKGHSHVYWYRQLPEEGLKFMVYLQKENIIDESGMPKERFSAEFPKEGPSILRIQQVVRGDSAAYFCASSPGRDQPQHFGDGTRLSIL.

This clone was seen more than once but under ten times. The genes are TRBV13 and TRBJ1-2; D perhaps matches TRBD1 (6 bases). CDR1 is PRHDT and CDR2 is FYEKMQ in the germline V gene (reference sequence). Trimming stripped 5 bases from V and 8 bases from J, with 12 bases between. This CDR3 has 12 amino acids. The CDR3 reads CASSPTGTGYTF. CDR3 DNA: TGTGCCAGCAGCCCCACAGGGACGGGCTACACCTTC.

The CDR3 DNA reads as TGTGCCAGCAGCTTAGCCCGTGGACAGGTCGGCACAGATACGCAGTATTTT. Residues: CASSLARGQVGTDTQYF. This chain joins TRBV7-2 and TRBJ2-3; TRBD1 agrees at 7 bases. With 0 bases clipped from V and 1 base from J, the junction kept 7 bases outside the gene matches. This CDR3 spans 17 amino acids. Germline V lookup: CDR1 SGHTA, CDR2 FQGNSA.